This T cell receptor beta chain originates from a study of control samples from healthy donors and cancer patients. With 4 bases clipped from V and 3 bases from J, the junction kept 10 bases outside the gene matches. The CDR3 extends over 17 amino acids. From germline, CDR1 is SGHDT and CDR2 YYEEEE. Produced via immunoSEQ multiplex PCR; TCRdb's table is partial and in-frame only. The sample's table shows under 200,000 clones. The chain is built from TRBV5-6 and TRBJ2-1; TRBD2 aligns across 10 bases. The source material was blood. The sequence derives from a young woman in good health. The CDR3 region is CASSPTGLAGVYNEQFF. DNA for the CDR3: TGTGCCAGCAGCCCAACCGGCCTAGCGGGGGTCTACAATGAGCAGTTCTTC.